Each of the 30 T cell receptor beta chains below was sequenced from the same sample in a study of T-cell memory formation after mild COVID-19. TCRdb fed the 5' RACE reads into MiXCR, producing one record per CDR3 protein. The sample holds 25,000 to 35,000 distinct CDR3 sequences, around 12% seen once. The sequenced material came from PBMCs or a T cell subset sorted from them (not recorded which). Every receptor here comes from an adult woman who had mild COVID-19 (a few samples of this study predate the infection). Cell type and time point are not known.

This sequence joins TRBV5-1 and TRBJ2-3; D is unclear. Per germline, CDR1 SGHRS and CDR2 YFSETQ. V dropped 6 bases and J dropped 0 bases, with 14 bases sitting between them. The CDR3 is 15 amino acids. This CDR3 is CASTPEPASTDTQYF. The CDR3 bases are TGCGCCAGCACCCCGGAACCGGCCAGCACAGATACGCAGTATTTT.

This clonotype was detected ten times or more. V gene TRBV20-1 combines with J gene TRBJ1-2; D is unclear. Germline CDR1 is DFQATT and CDR2 is SNEGSKA (reference sequence). The length of the CDR3 is 11 residues. Trimming pared 3 bases from V and 5 bases from J, leaving 7 bases between. The CDR3 here is CSARGSYGYTF. DNA for the CDR3: TGCAGTGCTAGGGGATCTTATGGCTACACCTTC.

V gene TRBV11-1 combines with J gene TRBJ2-3, with 7 bases identical to TRBD1. The germline V gene has CDR1 SGHAT and CDR2 FQDESV (reference sequence). V lost 4 bases to trimming and J lost 2 bases; unmatched junction nucleotides: 24. The CDR3 length is 21 residues. CDR3 loop: CASSSGGTPSGRGGHTDTQYF. In DNA, the CDR3 is TGTGCCAGCAGCTCCGGCGGAACCCCCAGTGGTCGAGGGGGCCACACAGATACGCAGTATTTT.

This clonotype was found many times. The chain couples TRBV5-5 to TRBJ2-7; D may be TRBD2 (6 bases). CDR3 length: 12 amino acids. V lost 4 bases to trimming and J lost 6 bases, with 11 bases between them. Per the germline V gene, CDR1 is SGHKS and CDR2 is YYEKEE (reference sequence). This CDR3 reads CASSLTSSEQYF. The DNA for the CDR3 is TGTGCCAGCAGCCTCACTAGCTCCGAGCAGTACTTC.

This clonotype was observed many times. The chain carries TRBV4-1 and TRBJ2-2, with D perhaps given as TRBD1 or TRBD2 (7 bases each). V was clipped by 0 bases and J by 5 bases, with 13 bases between them. CDR1 MGHRA and CDR2 YSYEKL come from the germline V gene. This CDR3 is 16 amino acids long. The CDR3 sequence is CASSQEARGGTGELFF. The CDR3 nucleotides read TGCGCCAGCAGCCAAGAGGCCAGGGGGGGGACCGGGGAGCTGTTTTTT.

This clonotype came up many times. The chain is built from TRBV5-1 and TRBJ2-7; no firm D call. This CDR3 comprises 15 residues. Per the germline V gene, CDR1 is SGHRS and CDR2 is YFSETQ. Trimming shortened V by 1 base and J by 0 bases, and 11 bases separated the two germline ends. CDR3 protein: CASSLTRVNSYEQYF. The CDR3 nucleotides read TGCGCCAGCAGCTTGACCAGAGTTAACTCCTACGAGCAGTACTTC.

This clonotype has at least ten counts. V and J are TRBV7-6 and TRBJ2-1, with 11 positions matching TRBD1. V dropped 5 bases and J dropped 9; count of bases not matched to a gene: 9. The CDR3 has 15 amino acids. Per the germline V gene, CDR1 is SGHVS and CDR2 is FNYEAQ. The CDR3, as DNA: TGTGCCAGCAGCCCATCTGGGACAGGGGGTAGTGAGCAGTTCTTC. Amino acid sequence: CASSPSGTGGSEQFF.

This sequence joins TRBV5-1 and TRBJ2-1; 7 bases agree with TRBD1. Germline lookup yields CDR1 SGHRS and CDR2 YFSETQ. V was clipped by 0 bases and J by 9 bases; unmatched bases: 6. This CDR3 comprises 14 residues. CDR3 protein: CASSLAGGGAEQFF. Here the CDR3 DNA reads TGCGCCAGCAGCTTGGCAGGGGGTGGGGCTGAGCAGTTCTTC.

This clonotype was seen at least ten times. This sequence joins TRBV9 and TRBJ2-1; 9 bases align to TRBD2. Germline trimming cut 4 bases from V and 6 bases from J; bases unmatched to any gene: 8. Per germline, CDR1 SGDLS and CDR2 YYNGEE. The CDR3 consists of 15 residues. In nucleotides, the CDR3 is TGTGCCAGCAGCACGAGCGGGGGGCCGGGCAATGAGCAGTTCTTC. The encoded protein is CASSTSGGPGNEQFF.

This clonotype is medium-sized in the sample. CDR3 in amino acids: CASSLGETQYF. In nucleotides, the CDR3 is TGTGCCAGCAGTTTAGGCGAGACCCAGTACTTC. The chain couples TRBV12-3 or TRBV12-4 to TRBJ2-5; D call uncertain. Trimming left V 1 base short and J 5 bases short, with 2 bases between. This CDR3 spans 11 amino acids.

The chain joins TRBV7-2 to TRBJ2-1; the match to TRBD2 covers 12 bases. Trimming removed 4 bases from V and 2 bases from J; junction bases left unmatched: 3. CDR1 is SGHTA and CDR2 is FQGNSA in the germline V gene. The CDR3 runs to 16 residues. For the CDR3, the DNA is TGTGCCAGCAGCTCTAGACTAGCGGGGGCCTACAATGAGCAGTTCTTC. Protein product: CASSSRLAGAYNEQFF.

This clonotype was seen only a few times. The V and J genes are TRBV19 and TRBJ2-5; 7 bases are a match to TRBD2. The length of the CDR3 is 13 residues. Germline CDR1 LNHDA, CDR2 SQIVND (reference sequence). Germline trimming cut 9 bases from V and 5 bases from J; bases unmatched to any gene: 9. The CDR3 sequence: CASRAGKGETQYF. The CDR3 nucleotides read TGTGCCAGCAGAGCGGGGAAGGGGGAGACCCAGTACTTC.

This clonotype was seen repeatedly, ten times or more. The junction differs from germline at one of its ends, possibly a read error. The gene calls are TRBV5-1 and TRBJ1-3; D unresolved. The CDR3 totals 15 residues. CDR1 is SGHRS, CDR2 YFSETQ, per germline. The CDR3: CASTLDGSSGNTIYF. CDR3 DNA sequence: TGCGCCAGCACCTTGGACGGGAGCTCTGGAAACACCATATATTTT.

This chain uses TRBV20-1 with TRBJ2-3, with D unresolved. Germline values: CDR1 DFQATT, CDR2 SNEGSKA (reference sequence). The V end was cut by 5 bases, the J end by 2 bases, with 11 bases between. This CDR3 has 13 residues. DNA for the CDR3: TGCAGTGCTTTGGCCGGAATCACAGATACGCAGTATTTT. Amino acid sequence: CSALAGITDTQYF.

This clonotype has at least ten counts. V is TRBV27 and J is TRBJ2-7; D remains unclear. Trimming took 4 bases from V and 6 from J, leaving 13 bases between them. The CDR3 spans 13 residues. Germline V gives CDR1 MNHEY, CDR2 SMNVEV (reference sequence). CDR3 nucleotide sequence: TGTGCCAGCAGTTACCAGCAGGTCTCCGAGCAGTACTTC. Translating gives CASSYQQVSEQYF.

This clonotype was seen ten or more times. The chain is built from TRBV5-5 and TRBJ1-4; D unresolved. In germline, CDR1 is SGHKS, CDR2 YYEKEE (reference sequence). V lost 5 bases and J lost 0, with 23 bases in between. There are 19 residues in the CDR3. The CDR3 coding sequence is TGTGCCAGCAGTTCTAGACCGTCGGCAGTCTGGGCAACTAATGAAAAACTGTTTTTT. It is translated as CASSSRPSAVWATNEKLFF.

This clonotype has ten or more counts. CDR3 protein: CASSFNAGLNQETQYF. The CDR3 nucleotides are TGTGCCAGCAGCTTTAATGCGGGACTAAACCAAGAGACCCAGTACTTC. This chain links TRBV5-5 with TRBJ2-5, with 7 bases that match TRBD2. Germline V gives CDR1 SGHKS, CDR2 YYEKEE (reference sequence). J lost 0 bases, V lost 2 bases, and 7 bases had no gene match. CDR3 size: 16 residues.

This clonotype was observed many times. The chain combines TRBV19 with TRBJ1-5; 7 positions match TRBD1. CDR1 is LNHDA, CDR2 SQIVND, per germline (reference sequence). The junction had 4 bases not matched to a gene; V was cut back by 3 bases and J by 2 bases. CDR3 length: 15 residues. The CDR3 region has the DNA TGTGCCAGTAGTATTTGGGACAGCCGCAATCAGCCCCAGCATTTT. Protein: CASSIWDSRNQPQHF.

This clonotype has a count of ten or more. This chain links TRBV7-2 with TRBJ2-5; TRBD2 agrees at 10 bases. After removal of 5 bases from V and 2 bases from J, the junction contained 8 bases not matched to a gene. Germline-derived CDR1 and CDR2 are SGHTA and FQGNSA. The CDR3 totals 16 residues. CDR3: CASSPGALAGQETQYF. CDR3 in DNA: TGTGCCAGCAGCCCAGGGGCACTAGCGGGGCAAGAGACCCAGTACTTC.

This clonotype was counted ten times or more. This chain links TRBV5-4 with TRBJ1-1; the D is unclear. The CDR3 has 15 residues. Looked up from germline, CDR1 is SGHNT and CDR2 is YYREEE (reference sequence). The V gene lost 2 bases and the J gene lost 3 bases, with 14 bases spanning the gap. Written as DNA, the CDR3 is TGTGCCAGCAGCTTAGCGCAAGGGCGGGACACTGAAGCTTTCTTT. Translated, it gives CASSLAQGRDTEAFF.

This clonotype was seen repeatedly, ten times or more. The rearrangement links TRBV7-9 to TRBJ2-7; 8 bases are shared with TRBD2. V lost 7 bases, J lost 7 bases, and 12 bases stayed unmatched. CDR1 SEHNR and CDR2 FQNEAQ come from the germline V gene (reference sequence). The CDR3 extends over 14 amino acids. CDR3 sequence (DNA): TGTGCCAGCACCCCCCCAGCGGGAGTTCATGAGCAGTACTTC. It translates to CASTPPAGVHEQYF.

There are many counts of this clonotype. The V gene is TRBV6-4, the J gene TRBJ1-1; 10 bases agree with TRBD1. The CDR3 is 14 amino acids. The ends lost 4 bases at V and 8 bases at J; junction bases unmatched: 7. Germline-derived CDR1 and CDR2 are MRHNA and SNTAGT. The chain's CDR3 is CASSAHGDRGEAFF. The CDR3 DNA reads as TGTGCCAGCAGTGCCCACGGGGACAGGGGAGAAGCTTTCTTT.

At least ten counts were recorded for this clonotype. The rearrangement joins TRBV4-2 to TRBJ2-1; the D gene could be TRBD1 or TRBD2 (5 bases each). Germline V gene sequence: CDR1 LGHNA, CDR2 YNFKEQ. V lost 0 bases and J lost 0, with 9 bases in between. This CDR3 spans 16 amino acids. CDR3 region: CASSQDGTNSYNEQFF. The CDR3, as DNA: TGTGCCAGCAGCCAAGACGGGACCAACTCCTACAATGAGCAGTTCTTC.

This clonotype was counted at least ten times. The chain carries TRBV18 and TRBJ2-5; 8 bases are a match to TRBD1. The CDR3 sequence is 20 residues long. The trim removed 3 bases at V and 4 bases at J, leaving 22 bases unmatched. Germline V gene sequence: CDR1 KGHSH, CDR2 LQKENI. For the CDR3, the DNA is TGTGCCAGCTCACCGGACCCGCTCGGTCTTCAGGGGGCAAGGGGAGAGACCCAGTACTTC. This translates into CASSPDPLGLQGARGETQYF.

This clonotype was detected many times. This sequence joins TRBV6-5 and TRBJ1-1, with D uncertain. Looked up from germline, CDR1 is MNHEY and CDR2 is SVGAGI. This CDR3 is 15 amino acids long. V lost 0 bases to trimming and J lost 7 bases, with 15 bases between them. CDR3 sequence (DNA): TGTGCCAGCAGTTACTCGGTAGTAGGTCGAAGTGAAGCTTTCTTT. Translated: CASSYSVVGRSEAFF.

This clonotype was seen at least ten times. The J gene is TRBJ1-3, the V gene TRBV13; TRBD1 matches at 7 bases. The trim removed 5 bases at V and 4 bases at J, leaving 5 bases unmatched. This CDR3 comprises 14 residues. CDR1 is PRHDT, CDR2 FYEKMQ, per germline (reference sequence). Written as DNA, the CDR3 is TGTGCCAGCAGCCCCACAGGGGTCGGAAACACCATATATTTT. Its translation: CASSPTGVGNTIYF.

This clonotype was observed many times. The V gene is TRBV28, the J gene TRBJ2-4; 12 bases line up with TRBD2. With 6 bases clipped from V and 8 bases from J, the junction kept 8 bases outside the gene matches. The CDR3 consists of 15 residues. Germline CDR1 reads MDHEN; CDR2 reads SYDVKM. The CDR3 is CASSPALAGGDIQYF. The CDR3 DNA follows: TGTGCCAGCAGCCCAGCCCTAGCGGGAGGGGACATTCAGTACTTC.

This clonotype has a count of ten or more. The rearrangement uses TRBV5-6 and TRBJ1-2; D call uncertain. The ends were cut back, 4 bases at V and 4 bases at J, with 17 bases in the middle. Per germline, CDR1 SGHDT and CDR2 YYEEEE. This CDR3 is 15 amino acids long. The chain's CDR3 is CASSPPTSAAYGYTF. CDR3 DNA: TGTGCCAGCAGCCCCCCTACCTCCGCAGCCTATGGCTACACCTTC.

This clonotype has a count of ten or more. The chain employs TRBV5-1 and TRBJ2-1; TRBD2 agrees at 11 bases. Germline-derived CDR1 and CDR2 are SGHRS and YFSETQ. The V gene end was trimmed by 0 bases and the J gene end by 6 bases; junction bases not matched to a gene: 5. CDR3 length: 16 residues. The CDR3 DNA follows: TGCGCCAGCAGCTTGGAGGCTAGCGGGGGGATCAATGAGCAGTTCTTC. Encoded protein: CASSLEASGGINEQFF.

The table lists this clonotype with many counts. The chain recombines TRBV15 with TRBJ2-1; D remains ambiguous. In germline, CDR1 is LNHNV, CDR2 YYDKDF (reference sequence). V was trimmed by 6 bases and J by 2 bases, leaving 14 bases between them. This CDR3 contains 15 residues. The CDR3 is CATRGNQRPYNEQFF. In DNA form, the CDR3 reads TGTGCCACCAGAGGCAATCAGCGACCCTACAATGAGCAGTTCTTC.